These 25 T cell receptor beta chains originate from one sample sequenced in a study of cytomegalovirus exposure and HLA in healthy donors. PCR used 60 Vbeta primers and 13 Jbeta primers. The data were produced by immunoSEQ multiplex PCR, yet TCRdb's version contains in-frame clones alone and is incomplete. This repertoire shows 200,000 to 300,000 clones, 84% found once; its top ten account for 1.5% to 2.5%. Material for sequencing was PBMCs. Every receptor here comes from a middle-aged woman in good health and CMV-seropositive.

The CDR3 is CSARGQGTQYF. CDR3 bases: TGCAGTGCTAGAGGTCAGGGAACGCAGTATTTT. V gene TRBV20-1 combines with J gene TRBJ2-3, with D perhaps TRBD1 (5 bases). This CDR3 is 11 amino acids long. Trimming pared 1 base from V and 9 bases from J, leaving 8 bases between. From germline, CDR1 is DFQATT and CDR2 SNEGSKA (reference sequence).

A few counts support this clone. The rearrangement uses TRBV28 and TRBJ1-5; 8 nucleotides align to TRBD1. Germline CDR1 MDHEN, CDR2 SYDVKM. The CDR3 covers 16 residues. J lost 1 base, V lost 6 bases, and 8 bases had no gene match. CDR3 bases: TGTGCCAGCAGACTCGGACAGGGTACGAGCAATCAGCCCCAGCATTTT. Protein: CASRLGQGTSNQPQHF.

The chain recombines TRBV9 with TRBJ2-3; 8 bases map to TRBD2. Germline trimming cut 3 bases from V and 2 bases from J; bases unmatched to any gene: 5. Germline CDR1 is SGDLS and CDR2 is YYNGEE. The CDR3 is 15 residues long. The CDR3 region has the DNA TGTGCCAGCAGCGGGACAGCGGGAGTCACAGATACGCAGTATTTT. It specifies CASSGTAGVTDTQYF.

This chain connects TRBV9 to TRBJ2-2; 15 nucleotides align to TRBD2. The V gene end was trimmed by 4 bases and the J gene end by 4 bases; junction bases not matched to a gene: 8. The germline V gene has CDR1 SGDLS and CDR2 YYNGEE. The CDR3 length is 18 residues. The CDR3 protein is CASSPEGLAGGSTGELFF. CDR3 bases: TGTGCCAGCAGCCCTGAAGGACTAGCGGGAGGGAGCACCGGGGAGCTGTTTTTT.

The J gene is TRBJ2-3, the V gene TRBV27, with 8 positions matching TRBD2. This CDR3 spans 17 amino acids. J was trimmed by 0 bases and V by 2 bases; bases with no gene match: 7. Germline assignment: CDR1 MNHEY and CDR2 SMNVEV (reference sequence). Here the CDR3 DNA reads TGTGCCAGCAGTTTAGGTAGCGGGACGTGGAGCACAGATACGCAGTATTTT. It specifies CASSLGSGTWSTDTQYF.

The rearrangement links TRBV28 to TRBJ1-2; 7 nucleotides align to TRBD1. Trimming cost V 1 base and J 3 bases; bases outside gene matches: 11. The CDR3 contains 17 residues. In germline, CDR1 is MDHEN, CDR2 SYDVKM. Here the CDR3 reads CASSLFGDQGGHYGYTF. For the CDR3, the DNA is TGTGCCAGCAGTTTATTTGGGGACCAGGGGGGACACTATGGCTACACCTTC.

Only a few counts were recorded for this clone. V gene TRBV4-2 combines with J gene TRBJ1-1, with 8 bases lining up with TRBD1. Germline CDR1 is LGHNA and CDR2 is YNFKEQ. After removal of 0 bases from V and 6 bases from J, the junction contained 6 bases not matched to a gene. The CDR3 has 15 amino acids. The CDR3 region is CASSQDRDRGAEAFF. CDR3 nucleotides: TGTGCCAGCAGCCAAGATCGCGACAGGGGCGCTGAAGCTTTCTTT.

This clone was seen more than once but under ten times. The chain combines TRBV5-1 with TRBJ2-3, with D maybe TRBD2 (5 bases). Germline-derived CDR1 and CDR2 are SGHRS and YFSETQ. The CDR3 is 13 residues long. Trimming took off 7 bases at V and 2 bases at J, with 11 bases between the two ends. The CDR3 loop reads CASGEGTTDTQYF. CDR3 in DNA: TGCGCCAGCGGAGAGGGAACCACAGATACGCAGTATTTT.

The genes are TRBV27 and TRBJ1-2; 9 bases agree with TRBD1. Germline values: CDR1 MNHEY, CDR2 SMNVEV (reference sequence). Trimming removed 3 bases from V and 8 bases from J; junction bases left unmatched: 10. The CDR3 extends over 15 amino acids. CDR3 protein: CASSLLYGTGLGYTF. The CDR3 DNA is TGTGCCAGCAGTTTGCTTTACGGGACAGGGTTAGGCTACACCTTC.

The CDR3 loop is CASSLETGAGSYGYTF. The DNA of the CDR3 is TGTGCCAGCAGCTTAGAGACAGGGGCGGGTAGCTATGGCTACACCTTC. J is TRBJ1-2 and V is TRBV7-2; 8 bases are shared with TRBD1. The CDR3 sequence is 16 residues long. The germline V gene encodes CDR1 SGHTA and CDR2 FQGNSA. The J segment lost 4 bases and the V segment lost 1 base, leaving 8 bases of the junction unmatched.

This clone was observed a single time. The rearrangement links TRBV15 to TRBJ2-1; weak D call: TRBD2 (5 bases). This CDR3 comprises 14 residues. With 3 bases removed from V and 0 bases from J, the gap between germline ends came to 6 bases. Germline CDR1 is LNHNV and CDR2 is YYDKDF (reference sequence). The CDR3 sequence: CATSRGSSYNEQFF. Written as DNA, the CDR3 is TGTGCCACCAGCAGGGGGAGCTCCTACAATGAGCAGTTCTTC. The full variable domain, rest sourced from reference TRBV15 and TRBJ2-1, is DAMVIQNPRYQVTQFGKPVTLSCSQTLNHNVMYWYQQKSSQAPKLLFHYYDKDFNNEADTPDNFQSRRPNTSFCFLDIRSPGLGDTAMYLCATSRGSSYNEQFFGPGTRLTVL.

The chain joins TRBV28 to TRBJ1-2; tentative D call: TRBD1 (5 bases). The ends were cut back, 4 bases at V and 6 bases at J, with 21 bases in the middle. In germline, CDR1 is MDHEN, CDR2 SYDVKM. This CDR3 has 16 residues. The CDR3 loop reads CASSSPAGRRLDGYTF. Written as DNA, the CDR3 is TGTGCCAGCAGTTCCCCAGCAGGGCGAAGATTGGATGGCTACACCTTC.

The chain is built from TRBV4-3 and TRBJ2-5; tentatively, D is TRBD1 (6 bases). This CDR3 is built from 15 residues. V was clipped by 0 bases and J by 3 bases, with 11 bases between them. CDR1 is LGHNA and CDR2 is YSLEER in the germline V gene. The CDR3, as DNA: TGCGCCAGCAGCCAAGATTTCCACAGGGAAGAGACCCAGTACTTC. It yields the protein CASSQDFHREETQYF.

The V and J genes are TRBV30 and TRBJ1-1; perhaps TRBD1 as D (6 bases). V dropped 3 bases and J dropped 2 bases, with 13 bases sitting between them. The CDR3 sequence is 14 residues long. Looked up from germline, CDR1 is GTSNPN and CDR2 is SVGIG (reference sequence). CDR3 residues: CAWSLIGGNTEAFF. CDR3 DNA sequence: TGTGCCTGGAGCCTCATAGGGGGTAACACTGAAGCTTTCTTT. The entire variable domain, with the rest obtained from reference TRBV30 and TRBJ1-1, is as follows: SQTIHQWPATLVQPVGSPLSLECTVEGTSNPNLYWYRQAAGRGLQLLFYSVGIGQISSEVPQNLSASRPQDRQFILSSKKLLLSDSGFYLCAWSLIGGNTEAFFGQGTRLTVV.

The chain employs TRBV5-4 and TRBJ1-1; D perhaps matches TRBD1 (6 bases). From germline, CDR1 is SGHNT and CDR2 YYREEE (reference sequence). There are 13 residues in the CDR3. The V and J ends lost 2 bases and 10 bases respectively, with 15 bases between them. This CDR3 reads CASSLFPGDTAFF. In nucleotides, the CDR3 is TGTGCCAGCAGCTTATTCCCAGGGGATACAGCTTTCTTT.

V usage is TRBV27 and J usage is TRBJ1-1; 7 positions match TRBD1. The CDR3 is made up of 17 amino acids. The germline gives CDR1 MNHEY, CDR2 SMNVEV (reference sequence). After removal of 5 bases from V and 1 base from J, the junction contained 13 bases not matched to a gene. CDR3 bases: TGTGCCAGCAGTCGAGTGCTCACAGGGGATAAGAACACTGAAGCTTTCTTT. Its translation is CASSRVLTGDKNTEAFF.

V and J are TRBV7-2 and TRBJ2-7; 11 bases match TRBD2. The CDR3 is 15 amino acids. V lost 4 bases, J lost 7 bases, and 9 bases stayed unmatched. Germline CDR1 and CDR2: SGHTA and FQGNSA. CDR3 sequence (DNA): TGTGCCAGCAGCTATAGCGGGAGGGCTCTGGGGGAGCAGTACTTC. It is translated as CASSYSGRALGEQYF.

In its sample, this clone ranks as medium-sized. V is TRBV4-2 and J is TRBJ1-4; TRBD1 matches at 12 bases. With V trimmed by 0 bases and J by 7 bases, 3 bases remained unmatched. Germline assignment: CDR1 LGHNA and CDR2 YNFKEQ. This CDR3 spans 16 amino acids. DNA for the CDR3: TGTGCCAGCAGCCAAGATCGGGGACAGGGGGCTGAAAAACTGTTTTTT. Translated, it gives CASSQDRGQGAEKLFF.

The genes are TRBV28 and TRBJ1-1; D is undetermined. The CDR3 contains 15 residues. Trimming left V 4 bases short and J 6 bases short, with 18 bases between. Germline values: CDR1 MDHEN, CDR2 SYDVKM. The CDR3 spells CASSSPGSEAAEAFF. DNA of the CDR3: TGTGCCAGCAGTTCGCCGGGATCCGAAGCGGCTGAAGCTTTCTTT.

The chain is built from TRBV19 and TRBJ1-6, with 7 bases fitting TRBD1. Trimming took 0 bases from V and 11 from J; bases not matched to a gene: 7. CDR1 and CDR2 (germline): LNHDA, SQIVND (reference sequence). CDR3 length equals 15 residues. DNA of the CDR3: TGTGCCAGTAGTATAGATCAAGGGGGCAGCACACCCCTCCACTTT. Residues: CASSIDQGGSTPLHF.

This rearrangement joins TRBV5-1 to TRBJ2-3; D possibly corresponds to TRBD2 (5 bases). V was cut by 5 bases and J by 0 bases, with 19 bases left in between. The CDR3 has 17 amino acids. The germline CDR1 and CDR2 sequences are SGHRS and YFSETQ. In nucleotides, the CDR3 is TGCGCCAGCAGACCGCGGGTCTTAACCAATAGCACAGATACGCAGTATTTT. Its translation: CASRPRVLTNSTDTQYF.

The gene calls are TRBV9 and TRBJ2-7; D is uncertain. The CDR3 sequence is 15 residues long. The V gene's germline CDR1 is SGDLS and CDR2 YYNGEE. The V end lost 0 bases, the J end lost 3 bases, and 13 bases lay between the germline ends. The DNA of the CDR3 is TGTGCCAGCAGCGTAGGTAGCACTGCTAGCTACGAGCAGTACTTC. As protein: CASSVGSTASYEQYF.

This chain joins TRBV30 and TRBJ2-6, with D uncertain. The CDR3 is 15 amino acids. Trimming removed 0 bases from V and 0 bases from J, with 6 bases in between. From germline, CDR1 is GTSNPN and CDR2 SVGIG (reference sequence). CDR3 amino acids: CAWSVSISGANVLTF. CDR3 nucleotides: TGTGCCTGGAGTGTTAGTATCTCTGGGGCCAACGTCCTGACTTTC.

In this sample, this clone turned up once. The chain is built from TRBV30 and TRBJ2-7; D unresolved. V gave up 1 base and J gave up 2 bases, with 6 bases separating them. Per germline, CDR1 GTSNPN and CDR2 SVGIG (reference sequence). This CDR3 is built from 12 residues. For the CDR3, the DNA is TGTGCCTGGAGTGGACTGCCCTACGAGCAGTACTTC. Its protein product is CAWSGLPYEQYF.

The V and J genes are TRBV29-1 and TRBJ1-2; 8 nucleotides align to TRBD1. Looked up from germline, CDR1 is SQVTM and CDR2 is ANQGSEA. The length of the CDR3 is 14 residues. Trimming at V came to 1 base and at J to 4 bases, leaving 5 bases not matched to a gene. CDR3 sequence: CSVEVRGQVYGYTF. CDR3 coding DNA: TGCAGCGTTGAAGTACGGGGACAGGTCTATGGCTACACCTTC.